This T cell receptor (beta chain) stems from a study of control samples from healthy donors and cancer patients. The table came from immunoSEQ multiplex PCR; TCRdb's copy has only in-frame clones and leaves some out. The sample holds about 78,000 clones, about 89% seen once. Germline values: CDR1 MNHNY, CDR2 SVGAGI (reference sequence). The CDR3 covers 16 residues. V dropped 6 bases and J dropped 0 bases, with 15 bases sitting between them. Sequencing input: blood. The TCR originated in a woman aged 55 to 70 in good health. The chain couples TRBV6-6 to TRBJ1-3; D remains ambiguous. The CDR3 DNA sequence: TGTGCCAGCAGCCCCGCAAGCCTTTTCTCTGGAAACACCATATATTTT. Protein sequence: CASSPASLFSGNTIYF.